The clone carrying this T cell receptor (beta chain) has more than one count but fewer than ten. The data originate from a study of blood T cell repertoires in COVID-19. The repertoire was sequenced with immunoSEQ multiplex PCR; TCRdb's copy has only in-frame clones and lacks some. The sample carries some 170,000 clones, more than 75% recorded once. V was clipped by 3 bases and J by 7 bases, with 12 bases between them. Germline CDR1 and CDR2: SGHAT and FQNNGV. The length of the CDR3 is 13 residues. The TCR comes from a man aged 40-49 years with acute or convalescent COVID-19. Material for sequencing was peripheral blood. V is TRBV11-2 and J is TRBJ1-2; D call uncertain. Written as DNA, the CDR3 is TGTGCCAGCAGCTTTTCGGGGATCAGTGGCTACACCTTC. As protein: CASSFSGISGYTF. The full variable domain, its missing parts supplied by reference TRBV11-2 and TRBJ1-2, is EAGVAQSPRYKIIEKRQSVAFWCNPISGHATLYWYQQILGQGPKLLIQFQNNGVVDDSQLPKDRFSAERLKGVDSTLKIQPAKLEDSAVYLCASSFSGISGYTFGSGTRLTVV.